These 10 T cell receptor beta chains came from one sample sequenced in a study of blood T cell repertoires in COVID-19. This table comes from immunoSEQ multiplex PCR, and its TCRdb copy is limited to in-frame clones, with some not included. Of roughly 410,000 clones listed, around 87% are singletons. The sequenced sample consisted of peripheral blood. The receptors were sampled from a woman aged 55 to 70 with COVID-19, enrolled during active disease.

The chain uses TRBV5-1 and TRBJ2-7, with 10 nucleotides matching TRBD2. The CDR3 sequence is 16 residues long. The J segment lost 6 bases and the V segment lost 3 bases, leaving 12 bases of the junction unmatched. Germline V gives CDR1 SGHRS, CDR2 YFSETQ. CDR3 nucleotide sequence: TGCGCCAGCAGCTCGCAACTAGCGGGAAGTCCTCTCGAGCAGTACTTC. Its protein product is CASSSQLAGSPLEQYF.

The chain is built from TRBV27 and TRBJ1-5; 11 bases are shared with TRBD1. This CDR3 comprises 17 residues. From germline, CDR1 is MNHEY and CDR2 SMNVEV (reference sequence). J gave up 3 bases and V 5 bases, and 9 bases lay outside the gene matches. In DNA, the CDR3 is TGTGCCAGCAGTGATCAGGACAGGGGGCTACTCAATCAGCCCCAGCATTTT. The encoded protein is CASSDQDRGLLNQPQHF.

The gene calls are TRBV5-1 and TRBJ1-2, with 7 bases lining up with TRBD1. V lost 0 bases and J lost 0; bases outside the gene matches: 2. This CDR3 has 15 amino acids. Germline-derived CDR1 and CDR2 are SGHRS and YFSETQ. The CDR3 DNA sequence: TGCGCCAGCAGCTTGGGCGGACAGGCTAACTATGGCTACACCTTC. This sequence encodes CASSLGGQANYGYTF. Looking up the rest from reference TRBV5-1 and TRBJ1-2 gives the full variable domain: KAGVTQTPRYLIKTRGQQVTLSCSPISGHRSVSWYQQTPGQGLQFLFEYFSETQRNKGNFPGRFSGRQFSNSRSEMNVSTLELGDSALYLCASSLGGQANYGYTFGSGTRLTVV.

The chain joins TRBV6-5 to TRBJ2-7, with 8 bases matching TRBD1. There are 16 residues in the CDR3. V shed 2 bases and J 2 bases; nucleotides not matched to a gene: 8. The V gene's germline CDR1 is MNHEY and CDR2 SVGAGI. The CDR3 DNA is TGTGCCAGCAGTTACGCGACAGGGGAGCGAGCCTACGAGCAGTACTTC. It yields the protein CASSYATGERAYEQYF.

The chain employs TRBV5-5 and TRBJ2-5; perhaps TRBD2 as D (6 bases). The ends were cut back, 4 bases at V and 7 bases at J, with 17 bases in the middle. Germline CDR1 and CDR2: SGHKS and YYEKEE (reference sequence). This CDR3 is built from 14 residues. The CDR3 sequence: CASSQSEAGGTQYF. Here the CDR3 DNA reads TGTGCCAGCAGCCAGTCGGAGGCCGGGGGGACCCAGTACTTC.

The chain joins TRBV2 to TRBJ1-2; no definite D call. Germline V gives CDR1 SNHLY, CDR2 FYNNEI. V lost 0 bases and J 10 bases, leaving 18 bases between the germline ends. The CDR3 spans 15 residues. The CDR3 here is CASSEAIPQAASYTF. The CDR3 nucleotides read TGTGCCAGCAGTGAAGCGATTCCCCAGGCAGCTTCCTACACCTTC.

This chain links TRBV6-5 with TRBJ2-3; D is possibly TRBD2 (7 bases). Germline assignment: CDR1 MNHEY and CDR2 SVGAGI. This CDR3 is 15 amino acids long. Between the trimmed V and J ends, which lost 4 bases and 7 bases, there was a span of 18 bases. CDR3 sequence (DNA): TGTGCCAGCAGTTCCGAGGGGGGGCGTGAAAATACGCAGTATTTT. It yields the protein CASSSEGGRENTQYF.

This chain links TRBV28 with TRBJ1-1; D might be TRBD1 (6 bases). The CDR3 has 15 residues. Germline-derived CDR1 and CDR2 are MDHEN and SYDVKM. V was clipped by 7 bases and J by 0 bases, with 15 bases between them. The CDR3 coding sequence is TGTGCCAGCAACTCTAGGGGGGGGATGAACACTGAAGCTTTCTTT. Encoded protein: CASNSRGGMNTEAFF.

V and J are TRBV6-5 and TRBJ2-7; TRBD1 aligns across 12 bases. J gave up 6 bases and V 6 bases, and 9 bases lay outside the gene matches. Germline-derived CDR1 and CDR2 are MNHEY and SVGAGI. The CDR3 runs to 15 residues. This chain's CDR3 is CASRLPGQGAGEQYF. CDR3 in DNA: TGTGCCAGCAGGCTTCCGGGACAGGGGGCAGGCGAGCAGTACTTC.

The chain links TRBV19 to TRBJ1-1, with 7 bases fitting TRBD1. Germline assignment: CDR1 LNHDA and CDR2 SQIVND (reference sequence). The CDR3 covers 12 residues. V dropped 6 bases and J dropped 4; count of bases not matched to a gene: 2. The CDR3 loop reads CASRRQGTEAFF. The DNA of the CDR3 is TGTGCCAGTAGGAGACAGGGCACTGAAGCTTTCTTT.